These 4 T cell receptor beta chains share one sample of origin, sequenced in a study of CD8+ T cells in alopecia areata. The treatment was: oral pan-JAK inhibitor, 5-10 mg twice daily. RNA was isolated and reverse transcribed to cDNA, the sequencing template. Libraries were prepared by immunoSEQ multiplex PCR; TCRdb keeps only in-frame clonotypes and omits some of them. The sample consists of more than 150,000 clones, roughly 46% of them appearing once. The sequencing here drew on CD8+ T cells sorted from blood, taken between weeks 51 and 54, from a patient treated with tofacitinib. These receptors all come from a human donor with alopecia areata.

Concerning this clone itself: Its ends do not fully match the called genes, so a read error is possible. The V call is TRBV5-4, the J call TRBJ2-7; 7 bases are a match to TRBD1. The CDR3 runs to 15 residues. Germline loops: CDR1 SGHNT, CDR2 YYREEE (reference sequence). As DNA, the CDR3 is TGCGCCAGCAGCCCTTCCCGAGGGGACAGCTACGAGCAGTACTTC. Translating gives CASSPSRGDSYEQYF. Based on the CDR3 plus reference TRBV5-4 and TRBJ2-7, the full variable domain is ETGVTQSPTHLIKTRGQQVTLRCSSQSGHNTVSWYQQALGQGPQFIFQYYREEENGRGNFPPRFSGLQFPNYSSELNVNALELDDSALYLCASSPSRGDSYEQYFGPGTRLTVT.

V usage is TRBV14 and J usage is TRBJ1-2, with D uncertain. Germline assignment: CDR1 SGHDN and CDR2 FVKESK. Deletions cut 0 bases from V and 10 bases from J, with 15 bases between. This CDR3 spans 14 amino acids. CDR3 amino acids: CASSQDPPPYAYTF. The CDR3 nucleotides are TGTGCCAGCAGCCAAGATCCACCTCCTTACGCCTACACCTTC.

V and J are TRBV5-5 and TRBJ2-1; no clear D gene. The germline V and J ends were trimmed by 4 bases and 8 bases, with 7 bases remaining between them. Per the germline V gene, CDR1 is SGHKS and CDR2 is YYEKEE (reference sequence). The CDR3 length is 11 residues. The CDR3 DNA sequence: TGTGCCAGCAGCCGGTCGGATGAGCAGTTCTTC. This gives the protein CASSRSDEQFF.

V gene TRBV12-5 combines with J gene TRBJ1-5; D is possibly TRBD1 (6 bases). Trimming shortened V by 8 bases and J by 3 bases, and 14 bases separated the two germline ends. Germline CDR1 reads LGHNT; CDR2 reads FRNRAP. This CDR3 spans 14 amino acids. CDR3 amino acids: CASSISGVNQPQHF. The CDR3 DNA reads TGTGCTAGTAGTATATCAGGGGTCAATCAGCCCCAGCATTTT.